This TCR beta chain was obtained from a study of human T cells and chemical hapten exposure (dated by TCRdb to 2020 to 2022). At the level of the whole study: For sensitization, 2% DPC in acetone was applied to a roughly 2 cm by roughly 2 cm area of upper inner arm skin. Patients additionally received weekly therapeutic DPC doses to the scalp throughout the roughly 24-week study period. The study tracked peripheral blood TCR repertoire changes in vivo during primary and secondary sensitization to the hapten diphenylcyclopropenone (DPC) in alopecia patients. Libraries were pooled for sequencing, and variation in per-sample TCR yields was attributed mainly to small differences in library volumes within the pool. Patch testing on the upper back used Finn chambers containing 0.01% DPC, with scoring done after 6 days according to International Contact Dermatitis Research Group standards. The patient cohort, mostly female, included alopecia areata with under or over 50% scalp involvement, alopecia totalis and alopecia universalis. Nearly 30 alopecia patients provided blood for TCR sequencing at one to four time points (pre-sensitization, 2, 6 and 24 weeks). Blood samples were taken from patients before sensitization (week 0) and then at 2, 6 and about 24 weeks after DPC sensitization.

Paper-wide results and their limitations: The number of PT1 expanded TCRs positively correlated with patch test score, significant at thresholds 8, 16 and 32 but not 4. Repeated subsampling changed both the strength of the expansion versus patch-test correlation and the threshold at which that correlation became significant. Significantly more large CDR3 similarity clusters were formed by expanded TCRs than by pre-sensitization or healthy control sets, consistent with antigen-driven responses. The number of TCRs above 1 in 1000 frequency did not change with DPC sensitization; there was no evidence of global repertoire structure alterations. Alopecia, a presumed autoimmune disease, was present in all patients, so the immune response of the patients might differ from that of healthy individuals.

Reading the label with the study, this specimen's time point is: pre-sensitization, week 0. The label giving this sample's treatment or condition can be read as: therapeutic diphenylcyclopropenone sensitization with weekly scalp DPC. At every patch-test visit, the blood draw took place before the patch test was put on. Eligible patients were aged 18 to 70, diagnosed with alopecia, deemed suitable for DPC therapy, and excluded if pregnant. Total RNA was extracted from unfractionated whole blood that had been collected in Tempus Blood RNA tubes. This clonotype has a handful of counts. What this receptor recognizes is not known. It has no much larger one-base neighbor in the sample; base qualities were not kept. V sheds 6 bases and J sheds 7 bases, leaving 13 bases between their ends. The germline V gene encodes CDR1 MNHNY and CDR2 SVGAGI (reference sequence). Spanning cysteine to phenylalanine, the CDR3 consists of 13 amino acids. The retained sequence is limited to the CDR3, 39 bases, with the frame set at the first base.

Libraries were constructed by RACE. For sequencing, a NextSeq 500 was employed. During library preparation, unique molecular identifiers were attached to individual cDNA molecules so that TCRs could be counted in a quantitative, reproducible way. For every blood RNA sample, sequencing covered both the TCR alpha and TCR beta chains. The authors processed their data as follows. The median number of TCRs per sample was over 95,000, ranging from roughly 20,000 to 690,600. The Decombinator software suite was used to annotate the V, J and CDR3 of the TCR reads. Every sample was subsampled to the same number of TCRs (28,000) for the PS versus PT1 abundance plots. Expanded TCRs were defined as absent before sensitization and observed at least eight times at the 2-week time point. In-frame beta chains were kept once TCRdb had trimmed the public reads at Q25 with fastp and called clones with MiXCR. CDR3 protein duplicates are merged, each entry listing the most common genes and DNA. The V and J calls were not made by the authors but by TCRdb's processing. The sample table records 250,000 to 300,000 distinct CDR3 sequences; approximately 8% of these occur just once. The ten most abundant clones make up 0.9% to 1.5% of the sample.

The clonotype originates from a man aged 18 to 30 with alopecia areata. Some clones in this sample may be carry-over from other donors' samples. The sequences come from whole blood, collected in connection with sensitization to the hapten diphenylcyclopropenone (DPC). The chain was built from TRBV6-6 and TRBJ1-5; perhaps TRBD1 is the D gene, with 6 bases matching. The DNA is TGTGCCAGCAGACTACAGGGAGGACAGCCCCAGCATTTT. Its protein is CASRLQGGQPQHF.